The TCR beta chain described here comes from a study of radiotherapy plus CTLA-4 blockade in lung cancer. At the level of the study: Among patients, around 18% showed objective responses, and around 30% had disease control.

Points from the study as a whole: Interferon-beta, together with early blood T cell clone dynamics, reportedly best predicted response. After treatment with radiotherapy plus ipilimumab, TCR clones that came from the tumor expanded in blood.

CTLA-4 blockade with ipilimumab, together with focal radiation, was given to patients with chemo-refractory metastatic non-small-cell lung cancer. On this clone: Its antigen is not known.

V was pared by 4 bases and J by 0 bases, with 11 bases between. Germline CDR1 and CDR2: SGHDT and YYEEEE. The CDR3 loop spans 15 amino acids. Method: immunoSEQ multiplex PCR; TCRdb's copy keeps in-frame clones and lacks some. The table lists some 66,000 clones, about 85% of them singletons. The starting material was peripheral blood, obtained from a patient treated with radiotherapy plus ipilimumab. This chain connects TRBV5-6 to TRBJ2-1, with D possibly matching TRBD1 (6 bases). This TCR derives from a human donor with non-small cell lung cancer who had a partial response to radiotherapy plus ipilimumab. DNA of the CDR3: TGTGCCAGCAGCCTCGAGGGGGTCTCCTACAATGAGCAGTTCTTC. Protein product: CASSLEGVSYNEQFF. Complete variable domain (other parts from reference TRBV5-6 and TRBJ2-1): DAGVTQSPTHLIKTRGQQVTLRCSPKSGHDTVSWYQQALGQGPQFIFQYYEEEERQRGNFPDRFSGHQFPNYSSELNVNALLLGDSALYLCASSLEGVSYNEQFFGPGTRLTVL.